There are many counts of the clone carrying this T cell receptor beta chain. The record originates from a study of read filtering for tumor transcriptome and immune sequencing. Trimming took 2 bases from V and 5 from J; bases not matched to a gene: 8. Looked up from germline, CDR1 is SGHVS and CDR2 is FQNEAQ. The length of the CDR3 is 15 residues. This library used roughly 370 ng RNA and molecular barcoded adaptors spanning alpha/delta and beta/gamma chains. TCRdb passed the reads through MiXCR, listing each CDR3 protein once. The data hold 50,000 to 65,000 distinct CDR3 sequences, with 9% to 15% observed a single time.

The sample comprised a population of CD138-negative cells sorted from bone marrow. The TCR sequence derives from a donor over 35 with multiple myeloma. This chain connects TRBV7-8 to TRBJ2-7; 8 bases are shared with TRBD2. The CDR3 nucleotides are TGTGCCAGCAGCTTAAAATCCGGGGGGGCCCACGAGCAGTACTTC. This sequence encodes CASSLKSGGAHEQYF.